This T cell receptor (beta chain) emerged from a study of T cell clonality in common variable immunodeficiency. Overall study results and limits: In common variable immunodeficiency, TCR beta chains reportedly carried fewer deletions and N-nucleotide insertions. TCRbeta clonality was increased in CVID versus healthy controls.

There are 14 residues in the CDR3. Germline assignment: CDR1 SNHLY and CDR2 FYNNEI. Trimming left V 5 bases short and J 1 base short, with 8 bases between. Equal genomic DNA amounts from CVID and control samples were sequenced. Measured with immunoSEQ multiplex PCR; TCRdb has only the in-frame clones, and not every one. The sample lists about 44,000 clones, none appearing once, the ten largest making up about 10%. For this clone: As yet, its antigen is unknown. The read halts 3 residues ahead of the CDR3 end, with the missing end drawn from the germline J gene.

The V call is TRBV2, the J call TRBJ1-4; possible D gene TRBD1, 6 bases. Sequenced: peripheral blood mononuclear cells. This receptor was obtained from a person aged 18-70 years in good health. Here the CDR3 reads CASSSQGTNEKLFF. The sequenced CDR3 bases are TGTGCCAGCAGTTCACAGGGAACTAATGAAAAA.